This TCR beta chain was observed in a study of human T cells and chemical hapten exposure (dated by TCRdb to 2020 to 2023). Looking at the study overall: For sensitization, 2% DPC in acetone was applied to a roughly 2 cm by roughly 2 cm area of upper inner arm skin. Throughout the roughly 23-week study period, patients were also given weekly therapeutic DPC doses on the scalp. Patch testing was performed on the upper back with Finn chambers containing 0.01% DPC, and the patch tests were scored after 6 days according to International Contact Dermatitis Research Group standards. Most of the patients in the cohort were female, and the cohort covered alopecia areata with under or over 50% scalp involvement, alopecia totalis and alopecia universalis. Libraries were pooled for sequencing, and variation in per-sample TCR yields was attributed mainly to small differences in library volumes within the pool. The study tracked peripheral blood TCR repertoire changes in vivo during primary and secondary sensitization to the hapten diphenylcyclopropenone (DPC) in alopecia patients. Blood samples were taken from patients before sensitization (week 0) and then at 2, 6 and about 24 weeks after DPC sensitization. Blood for TCR sequencing was provided by twenty-nine alopecia patients at one to four time points (pre-sensitization, 2, 6 and 24 weeks). What the work shows at the level of the full study, not this receptor alone: No change with DPC sensitization was found in the number of TCRs above 1 in 1000 frequency, and no evidence of global repertoire structure alterations was found. Compared with pre-sensitization or healthy control sets, expanded TCRs formed significantly more large CDR3 similarity clusters, which is consistent with antigen-driven responses. The number of PT1 expanded TCRs positively correlated with patch test score, significant at thresholds 8, 16 and 32 but not 4. Because every patient had alopecia, a presumed autoimmune disease, the patients' immune response might differ from that of healthy individuals. After repeated subsampling, the strength of the expansion versus patch-test correlation and the threshold at which it became significant changed.

Reading from cysteine to phenylalanine, the CDR3 counts 14 amino acids. CDR3 DNA only is kept here, 42 bases in frame from base 1. Trimming leaves V shorter by 3 bases and J shorter by 8 bases, with the junction holding 7 bases beyond the gene matches. CDR1 is given as ENHRY and CDR2 as SYGVKD, both from the germline V gene. The library was prepared using RACE. Sequencing used a NextSeq 500. Library preparation attached unique molecular identifiers to individual cDNA molecules for quantitative, reproducible TCR counting. From each blood RNA sample, both TCR alpha and TCR beta chains were sequenced. The paper's data handling went like this. A median of about 100,000 TCRs per sample was observed, with a range of roughly 23,224 to 750,000. The Decombinator software suite was used to annotate V, J and CDR3 in the TCR reads. Every sample was subsampled to the same number of TCRs (28,000) for the PS versus PT1 abundance plots. Expanded TCRs were defined as absent before sensitization and observed at least eight times at the 2-week time point. The raw public data were reprocessed by TCRdb itself: fastp quality trimming at Q25, MiXCR clonotype calling, in-frame beta chains only. Rows are unified per CDR3 protein, each entry keeping the most common DNA and genes. The V and J calls here are based on TCRdb, not the publication. This sample is represented by 70,000 to 75,000 distinct CDR3 sequences; 25% to 40% of them were singletons. The ten largest clones add up to about 9% of the sample.

This sample's time point label indicates: patch test 1, 2 weeks after DPC sensitization. The treatment or condition label, as the study defines it: therapeutic diphenylcyclopropenone sensitization with weekly scalp DPC. Blood at each patch-test visit was drawn before the patch test was applied. Patients were considered eligible if aged 18 to 70, diagnosed with alopecia and deemed suitable for DPC therapy, and patients were excluded if pregnant. Total RNA was extracted from unfractionated whole blood collected in Tempus Blood RNA tubes. This clonotype was detected only a few times. Its binding antigen is unknown. Base qualities are not recorded, but no much larger clone differs from it by a single base.

The source was whole blood, collected in connection with sensitization to the hapten diphenylcyclopropenone (DPC). Recombination joined TRBV10-3 with TRBJ1-1, with TRBD1 identical over 9 junction bases. The TCR sequence derives from a man aged 40-49 years with alopecia areata. Some clones in this sample may be carry-over from other donors' samples. The sequenced DNA is TGTGCCATCAGTGATGGACAGGGGCCCGGAGAAGCTTTCTTT. Translated, this is CAISDGQGPGEAFF.